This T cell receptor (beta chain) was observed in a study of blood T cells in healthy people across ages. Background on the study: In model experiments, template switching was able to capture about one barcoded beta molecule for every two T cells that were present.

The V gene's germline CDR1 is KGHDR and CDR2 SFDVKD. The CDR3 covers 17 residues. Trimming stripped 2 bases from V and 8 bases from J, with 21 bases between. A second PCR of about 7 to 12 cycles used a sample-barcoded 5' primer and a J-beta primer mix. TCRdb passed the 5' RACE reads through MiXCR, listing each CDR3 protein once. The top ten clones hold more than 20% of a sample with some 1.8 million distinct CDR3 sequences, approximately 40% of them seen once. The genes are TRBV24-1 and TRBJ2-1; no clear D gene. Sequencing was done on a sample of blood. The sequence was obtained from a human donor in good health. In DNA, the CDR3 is TGTGCCACCAGTGATTGGCCCAAAGGGAAAGTGGTACATGAGCAGTTCTTC. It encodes CATSDWPKGKVVHEQFF.